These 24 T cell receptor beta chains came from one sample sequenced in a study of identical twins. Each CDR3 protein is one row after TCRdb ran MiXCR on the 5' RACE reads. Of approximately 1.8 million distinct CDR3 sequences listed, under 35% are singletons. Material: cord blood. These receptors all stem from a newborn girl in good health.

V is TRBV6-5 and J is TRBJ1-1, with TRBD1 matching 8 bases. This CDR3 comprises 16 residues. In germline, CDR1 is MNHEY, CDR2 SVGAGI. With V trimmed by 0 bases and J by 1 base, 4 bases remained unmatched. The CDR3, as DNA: TGTGCCAGCAGTTACTCCCTAGGACAGGGGAACACTGAAGCTTTCTTT. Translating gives CASSYSLGQGNTEAFF.

The CDR3 DNA sequence: TGTGCCAGCAGCCGCCGACTCCAGGGTCCTGGTCCCCTCCACTTT. This codes for CASSRRLQGPGPLHF. The V and J genes are TRBV4-2 and TRBJ1-6; D perhaps matches TRBD1 (5 bases). With 4 bases removed from V and 13 bases from J, the gap between germline ends came to 20 bases. CDR3 size: 15 residues. Per the germline V gene, CDR1 is LGHNA and CDR2 is YNFKEQ.

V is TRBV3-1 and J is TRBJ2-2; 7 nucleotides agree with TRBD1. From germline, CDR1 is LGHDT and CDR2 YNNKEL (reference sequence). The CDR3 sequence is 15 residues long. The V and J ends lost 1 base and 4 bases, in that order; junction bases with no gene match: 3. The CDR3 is CASSQGGQPTGELFF. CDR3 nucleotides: TGTGCCAGCAGCCAAGGGGGACAGCCCACCGGGGAGCTGTTTTTT.

The DNA of the CDR3 is TGTCCACGTGCGAGGTCTGGAGAGACCCAGTACTTC. Protein: CPRARSGETQYF. This chain connects TRBV10-3 to TRBJ2-5; D is uncertain. The CDR3 contains 12 residues. In germline, CDR1 is ENHRY, CDR2 SYGVKD.

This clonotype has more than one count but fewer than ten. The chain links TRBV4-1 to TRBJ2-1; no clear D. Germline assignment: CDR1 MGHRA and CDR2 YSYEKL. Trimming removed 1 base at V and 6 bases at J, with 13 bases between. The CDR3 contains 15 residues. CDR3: CASSQVPPGSNEQFF. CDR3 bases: TGCGCCAGCAGCCAAGTTCCCCCCGGTTCCAATGAGCAGTTCTTC.

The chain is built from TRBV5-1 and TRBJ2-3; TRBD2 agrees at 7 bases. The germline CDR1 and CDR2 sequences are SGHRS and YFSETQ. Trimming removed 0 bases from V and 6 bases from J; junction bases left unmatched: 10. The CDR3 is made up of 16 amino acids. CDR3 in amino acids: CASSLAGGRGVDTQYF. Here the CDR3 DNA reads TGCGCCAGCAGCTTGGCCGGCGGGAGAGGGGTGGATACGCAGTATTTT.

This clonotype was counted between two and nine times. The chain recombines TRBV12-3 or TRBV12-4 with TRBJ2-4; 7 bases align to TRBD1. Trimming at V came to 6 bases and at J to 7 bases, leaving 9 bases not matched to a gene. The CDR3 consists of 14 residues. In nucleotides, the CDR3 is TGTGCCAGCAGCCAGACAGGGAAGGGGAACATTCAGTACTTC. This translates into CASSQTGKGNIQYF.

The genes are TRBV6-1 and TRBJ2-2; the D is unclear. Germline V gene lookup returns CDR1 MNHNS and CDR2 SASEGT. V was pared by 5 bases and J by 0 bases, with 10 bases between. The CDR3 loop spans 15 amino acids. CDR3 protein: CASSPIWANTGELFF. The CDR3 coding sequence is TGTGCCAGCAGTCCAATATGGGCGAACACCGGGGAGCTGTTTTTT.

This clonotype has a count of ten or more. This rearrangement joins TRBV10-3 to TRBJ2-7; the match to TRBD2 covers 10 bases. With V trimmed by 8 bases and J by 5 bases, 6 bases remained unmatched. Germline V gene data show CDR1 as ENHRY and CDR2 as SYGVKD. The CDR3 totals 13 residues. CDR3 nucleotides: TGTGCCATCGGGACTAGCGAGATGGACGAGCAGTACTTC. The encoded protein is CAIGTSEMDEQYF.

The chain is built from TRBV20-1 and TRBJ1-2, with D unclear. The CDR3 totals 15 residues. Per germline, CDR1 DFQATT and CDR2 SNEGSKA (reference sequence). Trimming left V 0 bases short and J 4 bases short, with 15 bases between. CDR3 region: CSAREREAVAYGYTF. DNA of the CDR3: TGCAGTGCTAGAGAGAGGGAAGCAGTGGCCTATGGCTACACCTTC.

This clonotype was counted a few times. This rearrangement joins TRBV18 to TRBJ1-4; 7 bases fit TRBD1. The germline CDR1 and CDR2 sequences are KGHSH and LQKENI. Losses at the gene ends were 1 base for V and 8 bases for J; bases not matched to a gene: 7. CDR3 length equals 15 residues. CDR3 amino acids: CASSPRDSRGEKLFF. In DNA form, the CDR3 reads TGTGCCAGCTCACCACGGGACAGTCGTGGAGAAAAACTGTTTTTT.

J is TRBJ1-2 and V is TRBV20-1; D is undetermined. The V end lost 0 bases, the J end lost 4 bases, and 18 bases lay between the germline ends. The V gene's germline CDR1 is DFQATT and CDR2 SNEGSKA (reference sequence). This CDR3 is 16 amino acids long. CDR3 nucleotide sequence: TGCAGTGCTAGAGATGGCACGTTCCCTGTTACCTATGGCTACACCTTC. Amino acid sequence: CSARDGTFPVTYGYTF.

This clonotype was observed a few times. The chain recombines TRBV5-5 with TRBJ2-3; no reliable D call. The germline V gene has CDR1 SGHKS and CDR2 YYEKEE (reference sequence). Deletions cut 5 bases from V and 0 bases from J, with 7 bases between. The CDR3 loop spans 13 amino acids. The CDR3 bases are TGTGCCAGCAGGCCGGTGAGCACAGATACGCAGTATTTT. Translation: CASRPVSTDTQYF.

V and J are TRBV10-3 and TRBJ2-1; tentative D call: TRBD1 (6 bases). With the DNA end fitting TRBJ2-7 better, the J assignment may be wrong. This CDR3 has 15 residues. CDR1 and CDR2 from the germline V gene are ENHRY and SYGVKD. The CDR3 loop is CAITPRGSSYNEQYF. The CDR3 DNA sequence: TGTGCCATCACTCCAAGGGGGAGCTCCTACAATGAGCAGTACTTC.

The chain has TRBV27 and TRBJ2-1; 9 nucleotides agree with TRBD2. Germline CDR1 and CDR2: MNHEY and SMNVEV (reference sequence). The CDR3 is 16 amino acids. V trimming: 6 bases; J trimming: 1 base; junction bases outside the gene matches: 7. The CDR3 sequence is CASRNSGSGSYNEQFF. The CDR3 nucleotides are TGTGCCAGCAGAAATAGCGGGAGTGGTTCCTACAATGAGCAGTTCTTC.

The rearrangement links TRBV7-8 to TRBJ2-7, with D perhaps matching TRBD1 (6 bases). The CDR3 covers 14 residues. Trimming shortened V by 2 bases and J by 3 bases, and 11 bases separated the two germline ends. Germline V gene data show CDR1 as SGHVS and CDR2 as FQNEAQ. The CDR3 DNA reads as TGTGCCAGCAGCTTAAGCCTACAGGGCTACGAGCAGTACTTC. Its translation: CASSLSLQGYEQYF. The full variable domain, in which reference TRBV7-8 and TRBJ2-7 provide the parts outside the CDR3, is GAGVSQSPRYKVAKRGQDVALRCDPISGHVSLFWYQQALGQGPEFLTYFQNEAQLDKSGLPSDRFFAERPEGSVSTLKIQRTQQEDSAVYLCASSLSLQGYEQYFGPGTRLTVT.

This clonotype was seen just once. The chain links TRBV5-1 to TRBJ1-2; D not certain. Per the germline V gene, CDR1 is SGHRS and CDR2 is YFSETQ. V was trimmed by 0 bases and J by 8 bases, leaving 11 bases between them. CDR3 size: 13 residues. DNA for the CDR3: TGCGCCAGCAGCTTGGCCGGGTCCAGGGGCTACACCTTC. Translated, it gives CASSLAGSRGYTF.

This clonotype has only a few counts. CDR3 sequence reads: CASSEHGLSGNTIYF. CDR3 nucleotide sequence: TGTGCCAGCAGCGAACACGGCCTCTCTGGAAACACCATATATTTT. The V and J genes are TRBV4-2 and TRBJ1-3, with no clear D. Germline V gene sequence: CDR1 LGHNA, CDR2 YNFKEQ. V was trimmed by 5 bases and J by 0 bases, leaving 11 bases between them. This CDR3 has 15 amino acids.

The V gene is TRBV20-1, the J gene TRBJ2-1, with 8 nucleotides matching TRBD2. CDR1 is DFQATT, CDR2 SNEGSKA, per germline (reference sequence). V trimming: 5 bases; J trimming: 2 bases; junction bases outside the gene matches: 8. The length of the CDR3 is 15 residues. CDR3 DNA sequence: TGCAGTGCTCCGAGCGGGAGCCTTACCTACAATGAGCAGTTCTTC. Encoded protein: CSAPSGSLTYNEQFF.

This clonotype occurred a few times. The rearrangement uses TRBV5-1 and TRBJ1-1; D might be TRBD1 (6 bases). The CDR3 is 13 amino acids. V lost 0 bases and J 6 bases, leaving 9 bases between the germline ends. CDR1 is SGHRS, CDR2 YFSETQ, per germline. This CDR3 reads CASSLGRGPEAFF. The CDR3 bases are TGCGCCAGCAGCTTGGGCAGGGGTCCTGAAGCTTTCTTT.

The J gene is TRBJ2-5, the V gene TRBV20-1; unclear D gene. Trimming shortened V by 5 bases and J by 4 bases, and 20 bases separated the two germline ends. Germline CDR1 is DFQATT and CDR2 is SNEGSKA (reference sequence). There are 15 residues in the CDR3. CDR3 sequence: CSAVAVLWSRETQYF. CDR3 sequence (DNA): TGCAGTGCTGTGGCAGTTTTATGGAGCAGAGAGACCCAGTACTTC.

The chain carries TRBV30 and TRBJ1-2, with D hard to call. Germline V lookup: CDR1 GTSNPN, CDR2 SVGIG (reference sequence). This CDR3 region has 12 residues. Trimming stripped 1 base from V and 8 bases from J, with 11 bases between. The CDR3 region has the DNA TGTGCCTGGAGTGACGACCGGTCAGGCTACACCTTC. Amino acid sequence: CAWSDDRSGYTF.

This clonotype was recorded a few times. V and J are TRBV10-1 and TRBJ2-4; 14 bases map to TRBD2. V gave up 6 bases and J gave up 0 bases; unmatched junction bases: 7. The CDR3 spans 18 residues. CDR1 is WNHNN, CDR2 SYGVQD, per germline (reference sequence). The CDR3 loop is CASRGLAGAWLAKNIQYF. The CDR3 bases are TGCGCCAGCAGGGGACTAGCGGGGGCCTGGCTAGCCAAAAACATTCAGTACTTC.

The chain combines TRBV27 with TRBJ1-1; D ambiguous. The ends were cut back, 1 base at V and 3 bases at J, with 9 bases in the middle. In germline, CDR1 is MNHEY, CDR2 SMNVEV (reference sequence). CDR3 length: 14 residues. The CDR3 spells CASSLWSGYTEAFF. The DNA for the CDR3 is TGTGCCAGCAGTTTATGGTCGGGGTACACTGAAGCTTTCTTT.